Shown below are 9 T cell receptor beta chains from a single sample sequenced in a study of blood T cell repertoires in COVID-19. Profiling relied on immunoSEQ multiplex PCR, and the TCRdb table lists in-frame clones only, not all of them. This sample has around 120,000 clones, with 90% found just once. Sequences were obtained from peripheral blood. These receptors were taken from a woman aged 60-75 years with COVID-19, enrolled during active disease.

This clone was recorded once. The CDR3 here is CASQRSRQKNQPQHF. DNA for the CDR3: TGTGCCAGTCAAAGGAGTCGTCAGAAAAATCAGCCCCAGCATTTT. This chain uses TRBV19 with TRBJ1-5; D not resolved. This CDR3 spans 15 amino acids. Looked up from germline, CDR1 is LNHDA and CDR2 is SQIVND (reference sequence). Trimming removed 8 bases from V and 4 bases from J, with 18 bases in between.

The CDR3 DNA is TGTGCCAGCAGCCCCTCGCCCGGGACAGGGGGGGGCGGCTACACCTTC. Translated: CASSPSPGTGGGGYTF. The chain employs TRBV7-2 and TRBJ1-2; 11 nucleotides align to TRBD1. V was pared by 5 bases and J by 8 bases, with 13 bases of the junction left unmatched. CDR3 length: 16 amino acids. Germline assignment: CDR1 SGHTA and CDR2 FQGNSA. The complete variable domain, with remaining parts taken from reference TRBV7-2 and TRBJ1-2, reads GAGVSQSPSNKVTEKGKDVELRCDPISGHTALYWYRQSLGQGLEFLIYFQGNSAPDKSGLPSDRFSAERTGGSVSTLTIQRTQQEDSAVYLCASSPSPGTGGGGYTFGSGTRLTVV.

This sequence joins TRBV15 and TRBJ1-6; TRBD1 agrees at 7 bases. This CDR3 contains 15 residues. V dropped 3 bases and J dropped 10; count of bases not matched to a gene: 9. Germline V lookup: CDR1 LNHNV, CDR2 YYDKDF (reference sequence). The CDR3 DNA is TGTGCCACCAGCAGCATGACAGGGTCGCGATCACCCCTCCACTTT. Translation gives CATSSMTGSRSPLHF.

The rearrangement uses TRBV18 and TRBJ2-3; 8 nucleotides align to TRBD2. This CDR3 has 15 residues. The V segment lost 6 bases and the J segment 6 bases; nucleotides outside the gene matches: 11. In germline, CDR1 is KGHSH, CDR2 LQKENI. This CDR3 reads CASSPGGATEDTQYF. In DNA form, the CDR3 reads TGTGCCAGCTCTCCCGGGGGGGCCACTGAGGATACGCAGTATTTT.

This clone was seen a few times. The V call is TRBV2, the J call TRBJ2-7; TRBD1 is a possible D gene (6 bases). This CDR3 has 14 residues. Per germline, CDR1 SNHLY and CDR2 FYNNEI. V dropped 9 bases and J dropped 2 bases, with 17 bases sitting between them. The CDR3 loop reads CASAYRVRAYEQYF. CDR3 nucleotide sequence: TGTGCCAGTGCCTACAGGGTTCGGGCCTACGAGCAGTACTTC.

This clone is labeled as medium-sized. This rearrangement joins TRBV7-2 to TRBJ1-1, with D maybe TRBD1 (6 bases). CDR1 SGHTA and CDR2 FQGNSA come from the germline V gene. V was clipped by 1 base and J by 7 bases, with 10 bases between them. The CDR3 runs 13 residues. The CDR3 loop is CASSLEGGGEAFF. For the CDR3, the DNA is TGTGCCAGCAGCTTAGAGGGAGGGGGTGAAGCTTTCTTT.

This chain joins TRBV15 and TRBJ2-5; 8 positions match TRBD2. The junction had 4 bases not matched to a gene; V was cut back by 0 bases and J by 4 bases. Germline-derived CDR1 and CDR2 are LNHNV and YYDKDF (reference sequence). The CDR3 extends over 15 amino acids. The CDR3 loop is CATSRDGTRGETQYF. Here the CDR3 DNA reads TGTGCCACCAGCAGAGATGGGACTAGGGGAGAGACCCAGTACTTC. Using reference TRBV15 and TRBJ2-5 for the parts outside the CDR3, the full variable domain is DAMVIQNPRYQVTQFGKPVTLSCSQTLNHNVMYWYQQKSSQAPKLLFHYYDKDFNNEADTPDNFQSRRPNTSFCFLDIRSPGLGDTAMYLCATSRDGTRGETQYFGPGTRLLVL.

This chain joins TRBV7-8 and TRBJ2-5; 9 positions agree with TRBD2. Trimming at V came to 1 base and at J to 0 bases, leaving 6 bases not matched to a gene. CDR3 length equals 17 residues. Germline lookup yields CDR1 SGHVS and CDR2 FQNEAQ. CDR3 sequence (DNA): TGTGCCAGCAGCTTAGGAGCGGGGGGCCGGTACCAAGAGACCCAGTACTTC. Translating it yields CASSLGAGGRYQETQYF.

The V call is TRBV29-1, the J call TRBJ1-1, with 8 bases identical to TRBD1. The ends lost 6 bases at V and 4 bases at J; junction bases unmatched: 10. The length of the CDR3 is 14 residues. The germline V gene has CDR1 SQVTM and CDR2 ANQGSEA. CDR3 sequence: CSVEQGGWSTEAFF. The CDR3 DNA follows: TGCAGCGTAGAACAGGGGGGTTGGAGCACTGAAGCTTTCTTT.